The next 28 T cell receptor beta chains were all read from a single sample in a study of T cell responses to AZD1222 COVID-19 vaccine. Libraries were prepared by immunoSEQ multiplex PCR; TCRdb keeps only in-frame clonotypes and omits some of them. The sample holds fewer than 120,000 clones, about four fifths seen once. This sample comprised peripheral blood, obtained on day 0 of AZD1222 vaccination. These receptors were taken from an adult in good health.

J is TRBJ2-7 and V is TRBV18, with D possibly called TRBD1 or TRBD2 (6 bases each). Germline V gene data show CDR1 as KGHSH and CDR2 as LQKENI. The V and J ends lost 3 bases and 6 bases respectively, with 21 bases between them. CDR3 length equals 16 residues. As DNA, the CDR3 is TGTGCCAGCTCACCCCAAGGGGGAGGAGGATCAGCCGAGCAGTACTTC. It yields the protein CASSPQGGGGSAEQYF.

The table lists this clone with a few counts. The chain has TRBV7-8 and TRBJ2-3; the D gene is possibly TRBD2 (7 bases). Between the trimmed V and J ends, which lost 6 bases and 6 bases, there was a span of 16 bases. The CDR3 runs 14 residues. The V gene's germline CDR1 is SGHVS and CDR2 FQNEAQ. Here the CDR3 DNA reads TGTGCCAGCAGTAGGGGGGGGCCCCAGGATACGCAGTATTTT. Its protein is CASSRGGPQDTQYF.

CDR3 protein: CASSPYRTSGTGELFF. The CDR3 region has the DNA TGTGCCAGCTCACCGTACCGGACTAGCGGCACCGGGGAGCTGTTTTTT. This chain uses TRBV18 with TRBJ2-2; 10 positions agree with TRBD2. The CDR3 contains 16 residues. Germline CDR1 KGHSH, CDR2 LQKENI. Trimming took 3 bases from V and 4 from J; bases not matched to a gene: 5.

CDR3 DNA sequence: TGTGCCAGCAGCTCGGATCACTATGGCTACACCTTC. Translated, it gives CASSSDHYGYTF. The J gene is TRBJ1-2, the V gene TRBV7-2; D is unresolved. V lost 4 bases and J lost 3, with 6 bases in between. Per germline, CDR1 SGHTA and CDR2 FQGNSA. The CDR3 sequence is 12 residues long.

This clone was seen just once. The rearrangement joins TRBV6-2 or TRBV6-3 to TRBJ1-6; D remains unclear. The germline V gene encodes CDR1 MNHEY and CDR2 SVGEGT. Trimming took 5 bases from V and 6 from J, leaving 8 bases between them. This CDR3 has 13 amino acids. CDR3 protein: CASSTISNSPLHF. The CDR3, as DNA: TGTGCCAGCAGTACCATATCTAATTCACCCCTCCACTTT.

This sequence joins TRBV5-4 and TRBJ1-1; D gene unclear. There are 12 residues in the CDR3. V shed 0 bases and J shed 3 bases, with 3 bases lying between them. The germline gives CDR1 SGHNT, CDR2 YYREEE (reference sequence). The chain's CDR3 is CASSLVDTEAFF. CDR3 nucleotides: TGTGCCAGCAGCTTGGTGGACACTGAAGCTTTCTTT.

This chain connects TRBV6-2 or TRBV6-3 to TRBJ1-5, with D hard to call. The CDR3 extends over 15 amino acids. Trimming stripped 5 bases from V and 8 bases from J, with 19 bases between. Germline lookup yields CDR1 MNHEY and CDR2 SVGEGT. CDR3 bases: TGTGCCAGCAGTCGACCTCAGCTCCCTCCTGAGCCCCAGCATTTT. Its translation: CASSRPQLPPEPQHF.

The rearrangement joins TRBV6-5 to TRBJ1-2, with D maybe TRBD1 (5 bases). Trimming cost V 7 bases and J 6 bases, with 18 bases left between them. There are 14 residues in the CDR3. The germline V gene has CDR1 MNHEY and CDR2 SVGAGI. The CDR3 region is CASTRGRGADGYTF. The CDR3 DNA reads TGTGCCAGCACTCGAGGGCGGGGCGCGGATGGCTACACCTTC.

The chain carries TRBV11-2 and TRBJ1-3; D gene uncertain. The germline gives CDR1 SGHAT, CDR2 FQNNGV. This CDR3 contains 16 residues. Trimming took off 8 bases at V and 0 bases at J, with 17 bases between the two ends. The CDR3 coding sequence is TGTGCCAGCGGCCATACCGACGCACGCTCTGGAAACACCATATATTTT. This encodes CASGHTDARSGNTIYF.

Notes on this clone: One end of the junction does not line up with germline, which may come from a read error. The V call is TRBV28, the J call TRBJ1-1; D not certain. In germline, CDR1 is MDHEN, CDR2 SYDVKM. The CDR3 sequence is 13 residues long. In DNA form, the CDR3 reads TGTGCCAGCAGTTCCTCCACGAACGCTGAGGCTTTCTTT. The encoded protein is CASSSSTNAEAFF.

V gene TRBV11-2 combines with J gene TRBJ2-1; D is unresolved. The germline V and J ends were trimmed by 3 bases and 3 bases, with 9 bases remaining between them. Germline-derived CDR1 and CDR2 are SGHAT and FQNNGV. The CDR3 contains 14 residues. The CDR3 DNA sequence: TGTGCCAGCAGCTTTCTAGGCGGCTACAATGAGCAGTTCTTC. Residues: CASSFLGGYNEQFF. Full variable domain (rest looked up from reference TRBV11-2 and TRBJ2-1): EAGVAQSPRYKIIEKRQSVAFWCNPISGHATLYWYQQILGQGPKLLIQFQNNGVVDDSQLPKDRFSAERLKGVDSTLKIQPAKLEDSAVYLCASSFLGGYNEQFFGPGTRLTVL.

A few counts support this clone. The chain has TRBV3-1 (or the pseudogene TRBV3-2) and TRBJ1-1, with TRBD1 identical over 9 bases. The V gene's germline CDR1 is LGHDT and CDR2 YNNKEL (reference sequence). The length of the CDR3 is 15 residues. Trimming at V came to 3 bases and at J to 5 bases, leaving 7 bases not matched to a gene. The chain's CDR3 is CASSQMDRGGTEAFF. DNA for the CDR3: TGTGCCAGCAGCCAGATGGACAGGGGTGGGACTGAAGCTTTCTTT.

This clone was recorded once. The genes are TRBV10-1 and TRBJ1-2; 7 bases map to TRBD1. V lost 6 bases and J lost 7; bases outside the gene matches: 5. Germline V gene lookup returns CDR1 WNHNN and CDR2 SYGVQD (reference sequence). CDR3 length equals 12 residues. The CDR3: CASRDDRVGYTF. CDR3 in DNA: TGCGCCAGCAGGGACGACAGGGTTGGCTACACCTTC.

The chain carries TRBV5-1 and TRBJ1-2, with D uncertain. The CDR3 loop spans 13 amino acids. The germline V gene encodes CDR1 SGHRS and CDR2 YFSETQ. V was pared by 1 base and J by 1 base, with 5 bases between. The CDR3 sequence: CASSLRDNYGYTF. CDR3 bases: TGCGCCAGCAGCTTGAGAGATAACTATGGCTACACCTTC.

The chain employs TRBV19 and TRBJ1-1; D remains ambiguous. This CDR3 region has 14 residues. V lost 9 bases and J lost 0, with 14 bases in between. Germline CDR1 reads LNHDA; CDR2 reads SQIVND (reference sequence). CDR3 sequence reads: CASRVQAMNTEAFF. CDR3 coding DNA: TGTGCCAGCCGCGTACAAGCCATGAACACTGAAGCTTTCTTT.

The rearrangement joins TRBV2 to TRBJ1-3, with 8 bases fitting TRBD1. The CDR3 sequence is 14 residues long. Per germline, CDR1 SNHLY and CDR2 FYNNEI. Trimming at V came to 5 bases and at J to 4 bases, leaving 4 bases not matched to a gene. The DNA of the CDR3 is TGTGCCAGCAGTAGGACAGGGAACGGAAACACCATATATTTT. Translating it yields CASSRTGNGNTIYF.

The V gene is TRBV5-1, the J gene TRBJ2-5; unclear D gene. Trimming shortened V by 7 bases and J by 2 bases, and 18 bases separated the two germline ends. Germline loops: CDR1 SGHRS, CDR2 YFSETQ. This CDR3 spans 15 amino acids. CDR3 sequence reads: CASGESGERQETQYF. The CDR3 DNA reads as TGCGCCAGCGGCGAATCAGGCGAGCGACAAGAGACCCAGTACTTC.

V and J are TRBV7-8 and TRBJ1-5, with 8 bases matching TRBD1. Unmatched junction bases numbered 9, after V lost 3 bases and J lost 8 bases. Germline CDR1 SGHVS, CDR2 FQNEAQ. The CDR3 contains 15 residues. In DNA, the CDR3 is TGTGCCAGCAGCTTCGCTCAGGGGGCGAGTGAGCCCCAGCATTTT. Residues: CASSFAQGASEPQHF.

This clone was seen once. This chain joins TRBV28 and TRBJ1-1, with TRBD1 as a possible D gene (6 bases). CDR3 length equals 14 residues. Germline V CDR1 and CDR2: MDHEN, SYDVKM. V lost 8 bases, J lost 5 bases, and 18 bases lay in between. The CDR3 DNA reads as TGTGCCAGCCCTCCCCAGGGGCGAAGTACTGAAGCTTTCTTT. It specifies CASPPQGRSTEAFF. Using reference TRBV28 and TRBJ1-1 for the parts outside the CDR3, the full variable domain is DVKVTQSSRYLVKRTGEKVFLECVQDMDHENMFWYRQDPGLGLRLIYFSYDVKMKEKGDIPEGYSVSREKKERFSLILESASTNQTSMYLCASPPQGRSTEAFFGQGTRLTVV.

This clone was recorded a few times. CDR3 loop: CASSLVALTVAGELFF. CDR3 nucleotides: TGTGCCAGCAGCTTAGTAGCGCTCACGGTGGCCGGGGAGCTGTTTTTT. The V gene is TRBV7-2, the J gene TRBJ2-2; a possible D gene is TRBD2 (5 bases). CDR1 and CDR2 from the germline V gene are SGHTA and FQGNSA. The CDR3 has 16 residues. V was cut by 1 base and J by 6 bases, with 15 bases left in between.

CDR3 sequence: CASRSGISYEQYF. In nucleotides, the CDR3 is TGTGCCAGCAGAAGCGGGATCTCCTACGAGCAGTACTTC. The rearrangement joins TRBV11-1 to TRBJ2-7, with TRBD2 identical over 7 bases. Per the germline V gene, CDR1 is SGHAT and CDR2 is FQDESV (reference sequence). The CDR3 length is 13 residues. The ends lost 6 bases at V and 0 bases at J; junction bases unmatched: 2.

On this clone itself: Distinct nucleotide sequences in the sample also encode this CDR3. The chain couples TRBV9 to TRBJ1-1; a possible D gene is TRBD1 (5 bases). V lost 4 bases and J 0 bases, leaving 10 bases between the germline ends. CDR3 length equals 14 residues. Germline V lookup: CDR1 SGDLS, CDR2 YYNGEE. CDR3 amino acids: CASSLGGLNTEAFF. The CDR3 nucleotides read TGTGCCAGCAGCTTGGGGGGTTTGAACACTGAAGCTTTCTTT. Filled out from reference TRBV9 and TRBJ1-1, the complete variable domain reads DSGVTQTPKHLITATGQRVTLRCSPRSGDLSVYWYQQSLDQGLQFLIQYYNGEERAKGNILERFSAQQFPDLHSELNLSSLELGDSALYFCASSLGGLNTEAFFGQGTRLTVV.

The chain couples TRBV28 to TRBJ2-7; weak D call: TRBD1 (6 bases). The CDR3 has 14 amino acids. V was cut by 5 bases and J by 7 bases, with 18 bases left in between. Germline-derived CDR1 and CDR2 are MDHEN and SYDVKM. In DNA, the CDR3 is TGTGCCAGCAGTGAGGCAGGGGCTTTTTGGGAGCAGTACTTC. This translates into CASSEAGAFWEQYF.

The genes are TRBV24-1 and TRBJ2-1, with D possibly being TRBD1 (6 bases). The CDR3 is made up of 15 amino acids. Germline V lookup: CDR1 KGHDR, CDR2 SFDVKD. With 4 bases removed from V and 7 bases from J, the gap between germline ends came to 16 bases. The CDR3 reads CATSEQGKLGNEQFF. The CDR3 nucleotides are TGTGCCACCAGTGAGCAGGGGAAGTTAGGGAATGAGCAGTTCTTC.

The V call is TRBV28, the J call TRBJ1-2; D gene ambiguous. With 5 bases removed from V and 3 bases from J, the gap between germline ends came to 13 bases. This CDR3 has 14 amino acids. CDR1 and CDR2 (germline): MDHEN, SYDVKM. The CDR3 sequence: CASSLQATDYGYTF. CDR3 in DNA: TGTGCCAGCAGTCTCCAGGCTACTGACTATGGCTACACCTTC.

V usage is TRBV11-2 and J usage is TRBJ1-1; a possible D gene is TRBD1 (5 bases). V was trimmed by 1 base and J by 10 bases, leaving 25 bases between them. The CDR3 extends over 17 amino acids. CDR1 is SGHAT, CDR2 FQNNGV, per germline. CDR3 region: CASSLATWGRAYPAAFF. CDR3 in DNA: TGTGCCAGCAGCTTAGCTACTTGGGGCCGTGCTTATCCTGCAGCTTTCTTT.

The CDR3 spells CASSQGREFYEQYF. The CDR3 region has the DNA TGTGCCAGCAGCCAAGGGCGGGAATTCTACGAGCAGTACTTC. The chain uses TRBV14 and TRBJ2-7; the D gene is possibly TRBD2 (6 bases). V lost 1 base and J 3 bases, leaving 10 bases between the germline ends. The CDR3 loop spans 14 amino acids. CDR1 and CDR2 (germline): SGHDN, FVKESK.

The chain employs TRBV6-4 and TRBJ1-2; tentatively, D is TRBD1 (6 bases). Germline CDR1 and CDR2: MRHNA and SNTAGT. Between the trimmed V and J ends, which lost 8 bases and 1 base, there was a span of 11 bases. There are 13 residues in the CDR3. CDR3 sequence: CASPTGYNYGYTF. Written as DNA, the CDR3 is TGTGCCAGCCCGACAGGCTATAACTATGGCTACACCTTC.